A selection of T cell receptor beta chains follows, all from one sample in a study of cytomegalovirus exposure and HLA in healthy donors. The method was immunoSEQ multiplex PCR; TCRdb's version includes in-frame clones alone and lacks a portion of them. The sample includes about 110,000 clones, around 77% of them seen just once. Source material: PBMCs. These TCRs come from a woman between 25 and 40 years old in good health and CMV-seropositive. The conserved cysteine and the conserved F or W are not part of the CDR3 here. Fields, in order: J gene, V gene, CDR3 protein.

J gene: TRBJ2-2; V gene: TRBV11-3; CDR3 protein: ASSSLLGDTGELF
J gene: TRBJ1-3; V gene: TRBV29-1; CDR3 protein: SVETRRQLGNAIY
J gene: TRBJ2-1; V gene: TRBV5-1; CDR3 protein: ASSLDGASNEQF
J gene: TRBJ2-2; V gene: TRBV28; CDR3 protein: ASSLGSGELF
J gene: TRBJ2-2; V gene: TRBV11-3; CDR3 protein: ASSLSPPGGELF
J gene: TRBJ1-3; V gene: TRBV7-9; CDR3 protein: ASSLFDRGLSGNTIY
J gene: TRBJ2-1; V gene: TRBV5-1; CDR3 protein: ASSLGGGRLINEQF
J gene: TRBJ2-4; V gene: TRBV6-4; CDR3 protein: ASSDLDGGIQY
J gene: TRBJ1-1; V gene: TRBV10-3; CDR3 protein: AISEQVMNTEAF
J gene: TRBJ1-1; V gene: TRBV7-9; CDR3 protein: ASSLAGATTEAF
J gene: TRBJ1-5; V gene: TRBV5-1; CDR3 protein: ASSMTGGNQPQH
J gene: TRBJ1-5; V gene: TRBV6-5; CDR3 protein: ASNPGAGSQPQH
J gene: TRBJ1-1; V gene: TRBV5-1; CDR3 protein: ASSFLEAATEAF
J gene: TRBJ2-1; V gene: TRBV7-9; CDR3 protein: ASSLTGVSNEQF
J gene: TRBJ2-5; V gene: TRBV2; CDR3 protein: ASSKLAGGNQETQY
J gene: TRBJ2-7; V gene: TRBV2; CDR3 protein: ASSEEGGANWY
J gene: TRBJ2-7; V gene: TRBV6-1; CDR3 protein: ASRLSDRASYEQY
J gene: TRBJ1-6; V gene: TRBV7-2; CDR3 protein: ASRLGTVDNSPLH
J gene: TRBJ2-3; V gene: TRBV6-1; CDR3 protein: ASSPSGRADTQY
J gene: TRBJ2-7; V gene: TRBV11-2; CDR3 protein: ASSRRDRLYEQY
J gene: TRBJ1-2; V gene: TRBV28; CDR3 protein: ASSLSEPRGRGGYT
J gene: TRBJ1-6; V gene: TRBV11-2; CDR3 protein: ATKEVPHDSPLH
J gene: TRBJ2-3; V gene: TRBV27; CDR3 protein: ASSPGGSLNTQY
J gene: TRBJ2-3; V gene: TRBV29-1; CDR3 protein: SVDRTDTQY
J gene: TRBJ1-4; V gene: TRBV7-9; CDR3 protein: ASSFLGSGEKLF
J gene: TRBJ2-7; V gene: TRBV19; CDR3 protein: ASSRGLAGGEYEQY
J gene: TRBJ2-2; V gene: TRBV30; CDR3 protein: AWRAKEGAANTGELF
J gene: TRBJ1-5; V gene: TRBV30; CDR3 protein: AWSTYGTLNQPQH
J gene: TRBJ1-2; V gene: TRBV6-5; CDR3 protein: ASSKSQGAHYGYT
J gene: TRBJ2-1; V gene: TRBV7-3; CDR3 protein: ASSLTPSVMVQF
J gene: TRBJ1-3; V gene: TRBV5-6; CDR3 protein: ASSIQGAWSGNTIY
J gene: TRBJ1-2; V gene: TRBV18; CDR3 protein: ASSPSDYGYT
J gene: .; V gene: TRBV6-1; CDR3 protein: ASRTGTGGYYEQY
J gene: TRBJ2-3; V gene: TRBV11-2; CDR3 protein: AVSGQGKNTQY
J gene: TRBJ2-7; V gene: TRBV5-1; CDR3 protein: ASSLRTSGGTERIPYEQY
J gene: TRBJ2-7; V gene: TRBV11-2; CDR3 protein: ASSLPVLRLADYEQY
J gene: TRBJ2-5; V gene: TRBV18; CDR3 protein: ATTMGYQETQY
J gene: TRBJ1-2; V gene: TRBV28; CDR3 protein: ASSKKRQGPSYFYGYT
J gene: TRBJ2-3; V gene: TRBV5-1; CDR3 protein: ASSIAGLAGNTDTQY
J gene: TRBJ2-2; V gene: TRBV30; CDR3 protein: AWSVSGELF
J gene: TRBJ1-1; V gene: TRBV19; CDR3 protein: ASSIGLMNTEAF
J gene: TRBJ1-1; V gene: TRBV7-9; CDR3 protein: ASSLGTAYLSF
J gene: TRBJ1-6; V gene: TRBV30; CDR3 protein: AWGTRSNSPLH
J gene: TRBJ1-2; V gene: TRBV9; CDR3 protein: ASSDRREFNYGYT
J gene: TRBJ2-7; V gene: TRBV6-1; CDR3 protein: ASSGIAGFPPPYEQY
J gene: TRBJ1-1; V gene: TRBV15; CDR3 protein: ATSREGGTEAF
J gene: TRBJ1-4; V gene: TRBV9; CDR3 protein: ASSVDNAATNEKLF